The 31 T cell receptor beta chains presented below share a single source sample, sequenced in a study of blood T cell repertoires in COVID-19. Measured with immunoSEQ multiplex PCR; TCRdb has only the in-frame clones, and not every one. The table records some 89,000 clones, 90% of them present only once. The sequenced sample consisted of peripheral blood. The source is a man aged 60 to 75 with acute or convalescent COVID-19.

About this clone itself: Other DNA sequences from this sample encode an identical CDR3 as well. The chain couples TRBV30 to TRBJ1-1; D unresolved. Trimming pared 0 bases from V and 7 bases from J, leaving 6 bases between. Germline lookup yields CDR1 GTSNPN and CDR2 SVGIG (reference sequence). The CDR3 spans 11 residues. In nucleotides, the CDR3 is TGTGCCTGGAGTGTACTCGGTGAAGCTTTCTTT. Protein sequence: CAWSVLGEAFF.

The chain combines TRBV18 with TRBJ2-2, with TRBD2 as a possible D gene (6 bases). In germline, CDR1 is KGHSH, CDR2 LQKENI. Trimming took 3 bases from V and 6 from J, leaving 17 bases between them. This CDR3 comprises 16 residues. The CDR3 region has the DNA TGTGCCAGCTCACCCATGACGTCGGGGGAATCCGGGGAGCTGTTTTTT. This translates into CASSPMTSGESGELFF.

The chain recombines TRBV7-9 with TRBJ1-2; D possibly corresponds to TRBD1 (6 bases). Trimming removed 3 bases from V and 0 bases from J, with 14 bases in between. The length of the CDR3 is 16 residues. The germline V gene encodes CDR1 SEHNR and CDR2 FQNEAQ (reference sequence). CDR3 amino acids: CASSFSGTQANYGYTF. CDR3 nucleotide sequence: TGTGCCAGCAGCTTTTCCGGGACACAAGCTAACTATGGCTACACCTTC.

This sequence joins TRBV3-1 (or the pseudogene TRBV3-2) and TRBJ2-1, with a possible D match to TRBD2 (6 bases). Germline values: CDR1 LGHDT, CDR2 YNNKEL (reference sequence). The CDR3 has 16 amino acids. Between the trimmed V and J ends, which lost 1 base and 4 bases, there was a span of 14 bases. The CDR3 DNA is TGTGCCAGCAGCCAAGTTCGTAGACTAGGTTACAATGAGCAGTTCTTC. Protein product: CASSQVRRLGYNEQFF.

The chain carries TRBV7-9 and TRBJ1-2; 8 bases map to TRBD1. J lost 8 bases, V lost 5 bases, and 7 bases had no gene match. There are 13 residues in the CDR3. The germline V gene encodes CDR1 SEHNR and CDR2 FQNEAQ (reference sequence). This CDR3 reads CASSDGTGLGYTF. DNA for the CDR3: TGTGCCAGCAGCGACGGGACAGGTCTCGGCTACACCTTC.

About this clone: At one end the junction does not follow the germline gene, possibly because of a read error. CDR3 residues: CASSKAGTSQPQHF. In DNA, the CDR3 is TGTGCCAGCAGTAAAGCCGGGACATCTCAGCCCCAGCATTTT. The chain joins TRBV6-1 to TRBJ1-5; D possibly corresponds to TRBD1 (6 bases). Germline values: CDR1 MNHNS, CDR2 SASEGT. CDR3 length: 14 amino acids.

With regard to this clone: Other DNA sequences from this sample encode an identical CDR3 as well. This chain links TRBV5-1 with TRBJ1-3; D gene unclear. The ends were cut back, 0 bases at V and 0 bases at J, with 7 bases in the middle. The CDR3 has 15 residues. The germline CDR1 and CDR2 sequences are SGHRS and YFSETQ. In nucleotides, the CDR3 is TGCGCCAGCAGCTTGGACCGGAGCTCTGGAAACACCATATATTTT. The encoded protein is CASSLDRSSGNTIYF.

The rearrangement uses TRBV7-9 and TRBJ2-5; 7 bases are a match to TRBD1. Germline values: CDR1 SEHNR, CDR2 FQNEAQ (reference sequence). The CDR3 contains 15 residues. With V trimmed by 5 bases and J by 3 bases, 9 bases remained unmatched. This CDR3 is CASSGPSTGEETQYF. CDR3 in DNA: TGTGCCAGCAGCGGCCCCAGTACAGGGGAAGAGACCCAGTACTTC.

The rearrangement links TRBV18 to TRBJ1-2; a possible D gene is TRBD1 (6 bases). The CDR3 covers 16 residues. The V gene's germline CDR1 is KGHSH and CDR2 LQKENI. With 0 bases removed from V and 1 base from J, the gap between germline ends came to 12 bases. CDR3 amino acids: CASSPPTGANNYGYTF. CDR3 sequence (DNA): TGTGCCAGCTCACCACCGACAGGAGCCAATAACTATGGCTACACCTTC. Full variable domain (remainder filled in from reference TRBV18 and TRBJ1-2): NAGVMQNPRHLVRRRGQEARLRCSPMKGHSHVYWYRQLPEEGLKFMVYLQKENIIDESGMPKERFSAEFPKEGPSILRIQQVVRGDSAAYFCASSPPTGANNYGYTFGSGTRLTVV.

This clone has only one observation. The chain uses TRBV10-3 and TRBJ2-7; 8 nucleotides agree with TRBD2. There are 15 residues in the CDR3. V lost 4 bases and J lost 3; bases outside the gene matches: 8. CDR1 ENHRY and CDR2 SYGVKD come from the germline V gene. In DNA form, the CDR3 reads TGTGCCATCAGTGGAACCGGGACTAGAAACTACGAGCAGTACTTC. Residues: CAISGTGTRNYEQYF.

The gene calls are TRBV20-1 and TRBJ2-4; TRBD1 aligns across 7 bases. This CDR3 region has 14 residues. After removal of 3 bases from V and 4 bases from J, the junction contained 6 bases not matched to a gene. Per germline, CDR1 DFQATT and CDR2 SNEGSKA (reference sequence). The CDR3 nucleotides are TGCAGTGCTAGTAACAGGGGCGTTAAAAACATTCAGTACTTC. It yields the protein CSASNRGVKNIQYF.

The V and J genes are TRBV7-9 and TRBJ1-2, with a weak D call TRBD1 (6 bases). The germline V gene has CDR1 SEHNR and CDR2 FQNEAQ (reference sequence). Trimming removed 1 base from V and 3 bases from J, with 9 bases in between. CDR3 length: 14 residues. As DNA, the CDR3 is TGTGCCAGCAGCTTAGGGGGGCGTCACTATGGCTACACCTTC. This translates into CASSLGGRHYGYTF.

This sequence joins TRBV19 and TRBJ1-2; 7 nucleotides agree with TRBD1. This CDR3 spans 17 amino acids. Germline V gene data show CDR1 as LNHDA and CDR2 as SQIVND (reference sequence). Trimming cost V 3 bases and J 2 bases; bases outside gene matches: 12. CDR3: CASSIKERGLGNYGYTF. The CDR3 bases are TGTGCCAGTAGTATCAAGGAAAGGGGGCTTGGGAACTATGGCTACACCTTC.

The chain recombines TRBV5-5 with TRBJ1-3, with D uncertain. Germline CDR1 reads SGHKS; CDR2 reads YYEKEE (reference sequence). The V end lost 0 bases, the J end lost 0 bases, and 10 bases lay between the germline ends. The CDR3 extends over 16 amino acids. CDR3 nucleotide sequence: TGTGCCAGCAGCTTGGTTGGAGGGAGCTCTGGAAACACCATATATTTT. This encodes CASSLVGGSSGNTIYF.

This chain joins TRBV27 and TRBJ1-5; 7 bases align to TRBD1. Losses at the gene ends were 2 bases for V and 5 bases for J; bases not matched to a gene: 3. From germline, CDR1 is MNHEY and CDR2 SMNVEV (reference sequence). The CDR3 is made up of 14 amino acids. The CDR3 sequence: CASSLVRGHQPQHF. CDR3 bases: TGTGCCAGCAGTTTAGTAAGGGGGCATCAGCCCCAGCATTTT.

The chain carries TRBV19 and TRBJ2-7; maybe TRBD1 (5 bases). The CDR3 has 14 residues. Germline V gene sequence: CDR1 LNHDA, CDR2 SQIVND (reference sequence). Trimming took off 6 bases at V and 0 bases at J, with 12 bases between the two ends. The CDR3 here is CASRPQGVSYEQYF. The CDR3 DNA reads as TGTGCCAGTAGGCCCCAAGGGGTCTCCTACGAGCAGTACTTC.

V gene TRBV4-1 combines with J gene TRBJ1-4; TRBD1 is a possible D gene (5 bases). Germline V gene sequence: CDR1 MGHRA, CDR2 YSYEKL. The CDR3 consists of 17 residues. V dropped 3 bases and J dropped 0 bases, with 14 bases sitting between them. CDR3 DNA: TGCGCCAGCAGCCAGGCAGGGAGGTCTTCAACTAATGAAAAACTGTTTTTT. Translated, it gives CASSQAGRSSTNEKLFF.

This chain links TRBV28 with TRBJ2-6; D is unresolved. The germline V gene has CDR1 MDHEN and CDR2 SYDVKM. V shed 3 bases and J shed 0 bases, with 6 bases lying between them. The CDR3 sequence is 15 residues long. The CDR3: CASSLRSSGANVLTF. The CDR3 DNA reads as TGTGCCAGCAGTTTGAGGAGCTCTGGGGCCAACGTCCTGACTTTC.

The gene calls are TRBV6-5 and TRBJ2-6; D not certain. CDR1 is MNHEY and CDR2 is SVGAGI in the germline V gene. The CDR3 has 13 amino acids. Trimming left V 7 bases short and J 1 base short, with 5 bases between. The CDR3 nucleotides read TGTGCCAGCATCTATTCTGGGGCCAACGTCCTGACTTTC. It specifies CASIYSGANVLTF.

The rearrangement uses TRBV6-5 and TRBJ1-2; a weak D match, TRBD1 (5 bases). With 8 bases removed from V and 2 bases from J, the gap between germline ends came to 12 bases. Germline V CDR1 and CDR2: MNHEY, SVGAGI. The CDR3 runs to 13 residues. This CDR3 reads CASVGAGNYGYTF. The CDR3 region has the DNA TGTGCCAGCGTAGGGGCGGGGAACTATGGCTACACCTTC.

The rearrangement uses TRBV7-2 and TRBJ1-6; D is unclear. This CDR3 comprises 17 residues. Trimming cost V 1 base and J 0 bases, with 10 bases left between them. Germline V gene data show CDR1 as SGHTA and CDR2 as FQGNSA. CDR3 in DNA: TGTGCCAGCAGCTTAGAGCAGAGGAGCTCCTATAATTCACCCCTCCACTTT. This encodes CASSLEQRSSYNSPLHF.

V and J are TRBV7-9 and TRBJ2-7; D may be TRBD1 (6 bases). The V end was cut by 1 base, the J end by 6 bases, with 22 bases between. This CDR3 comprises 17 residues. The germline V gene has CDR1 SEHNR and CDR2 FQNEAQ (reference sequence). The CDR3 here is CASSLGIGTHEESEQYV. CDR3 DNA sequence: TGTGCCAGCAGCTTAGGAATTGGGACACACGAGGAGTCCGAGCAGTACGTC.

The V gene is TRBV7-9, the J gene TRBJ2-3; 8 nucleotides line up with TRBD2. The germline CDR1 and CDR2 sequences are SEHNR and FQNEAQ (reference sequence). The V gene end was trimmed by 2 bases and the J gene end by 2 bases; junction bases not matched to a gene: 3. The CDR3 sequence is 15 residues long. CDR3 protein: CASSLTSGLTDTQYF. The CDR3 DNA sequence: TGTGCCAGCAGCTTAACTAGCGGACTCACAGATACGCAGTATTTT. Full variable domain (outside the CDR3, taken from reference TRBV7-9 and TRBJ2-3): DTGVSQNPRHKITKRGQNVTFRCDPISEHNRLYWYRQTLGQGPEFLTYFQNEAQLEKSRLLSDRFSAERPKGSFSTLEIQRTEQGDSAMYLCASSLTSGLTDTQYFGPGTRLTVL.

The chain couples TRBV11-2 to TRBJ1-6, with D unclear. The germline gives CDR1 SGHAT, CDR2 FQNNGV. This CDR3 is 15 amino acids long. V lost 2 bases to trimming and J lost 5 bases, with 10 bases between them. CDR3 DNA sequence: TGTGCCAGCAGCTTACGTCAGGCAGATAATTCACCCCTCCACTTT. It yields the protein CASSLRQADNSPLHF.

This clone was counted a single time. The rearrangement links TRBV19 to TRBJ2-7; 7 nucleotides match TRBD2. The J segment lost 0 bases and the V segment lost 6 bases, leaving 11 bases of the junction unmatched. Looked up from germline, CDR1 is LNHDA and CDR2 is SQIVND (reference sequence). The CDR3 consists of 16 residues. The CDR3 here is CASSSPGAGLSYEQYF. The CDR3 nucleotides read TGTGCCAGTAGCTCCCCGGGAGCGGGGCTCTCCTACGAGCAGTACTTC.

In this sample, this clone turned up a few times. This chain uses TRBV3-1 (or the pseudogene TRBV3-2) with TRBJ1-6, with TRBD1 matching 7 bases. Trimming cost V 5 bases and J 7 bases; bases outside gene matches: 11. Germline V CDR1 and CDR2: LGHDT, YNNKEL (reference sequence). The CDR3 contains 16 residues. The CDR3 coding sequence is TGTGCCAGCAGCGGCCCCTACGGGGGACAGAATTCACCCCTCCACTTT. Its translation: CASSGPYGGQNSPLHF.

The rearrangement links TRBV27 to TRBJ1-4, with D perhaps matching TRBD1 (5 bases). With 2 bases removed from V and 8 bases from J, the gap between germline ends came to 12 bases. The CDR3 is 14 amino acids. Per germline, CDR1 MNHEY and CDR2 SMNVEV (reference sequence). CDR3 coding DNA: TGTGCCAGCAGTTTAGCAGGGTCCGGGGAAAAACTGTTTTTT. It is translated as CASSLAGSGEKLFF.

The rearrangement links TRBV6-5 to TRBJ1-2; tentatively, D is TRBD1 (6 bases). Germline CDR1 is MNHEY and CDR2 is SVGAGI. V lost 6 bases to trimming and J lost 2 bases, with 10 bases between them. The CDR3 is 13 amino acids. The CDR3 bases are TGTGCCAGCAGCGGACAGACGAACTATGGCTACACCTTC. Translating gives CASSGQTNYGYTF.

The V gene is TRBV5-1, the J gene TRBJ1-2, with 8 bases aligning to TRBD1. The junction had 11 bases not matched to a gene; V was cut back by 5 bases and J by 8 bases. Germline CDR1 is SGHRS and CDR2 is YFSETQ. The CDR3 has 14 residues. The chain's CDR3 is CASRQDRVSEGYTF. DNA of the CDR3: TGCGCCAGCAGACAGGACAGGGTGTCTGAGGGCTACACCTTC. Full variable domain (missing parts from reference TRBV5-1 and TRBJ1-2): KAGVTQTPRYLIKTRGQQVTLSCSPISGHRSVSWYQQTPGQGLQFLFEYFSETQRNKGNFPGRFSGRQFSNSRSEMNVSTLELGDSALYLCASRQDRVSEGYTFGSGTRLTVV.

The chain carries TRBV6-6 and TRBJ2-5; D is possibly TRBD2 (6 bases). The V and J ends lost 5 bases and 1 base respectively, with 20 bases between them. CDR1 is MNHNY and CDR2 is SVGAGI in the germline V gene (reference sequence). The CDR3 has 17 amino acids. As DNA, the CDR3 is TGTGCCAGCAGTCCCCGGACTGGGGGGAACCTCCAAGAGACCCAGTACTTC. It yields the protein CASSPRTGGNLQETQYF.

The chain carries TRBV6-6 and TRBJ1-5; no firm D call. Germline V gene data show CDR1 as MNHNY and CDR2 as SVGAGI (reference sequence). V lost 6 bases, J lost 0 bases, and 21 bases lay in between. The length of the CDR3 is 18 residues. The DNA of the CDR3 is TGTGCCAGCAGACGAGACTCCACGGAACTTTATAGCAATCAGCCCCAGCATTTT. Residues: CASRRDSTELYSNQPQHF.